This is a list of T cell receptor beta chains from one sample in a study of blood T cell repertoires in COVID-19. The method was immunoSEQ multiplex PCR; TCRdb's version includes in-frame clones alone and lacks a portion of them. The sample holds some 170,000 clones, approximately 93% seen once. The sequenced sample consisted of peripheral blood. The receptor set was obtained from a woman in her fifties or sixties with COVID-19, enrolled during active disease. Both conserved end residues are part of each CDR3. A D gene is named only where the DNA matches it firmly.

CDR3 protein: CASTRRDISITEAFF
CDR3 DNA: TGTGCCAGTACCCGCAGGGACATTTCAATCACTGAAGCTTTCTTT
V gene: TRBV19
D gene: NA
J gene: TRBJ1-1

CDR3 protein: CASSQRDSLNYGYTF
CDR3 DNA: TGTGCCAGCAGCCAAAGGGACAGCCTTAACTATGGCTACACCTTC
V gene: TRBV7-3
D gene: TRBD1
J gene: TRBJ1-2

CDR3 protein: CSVQWAGAETGELFF
CDR3 DNA: TGCAGCGTTCAGTGGGCGGGGGCAGAAACCGGGGAGCTGTTTTTT
V gene: TRBV29-1
D gene: NA
J gene: TRBJ2-2

CDR3 protein: CASSFGSRGPLHETQYF
CDR3 DNA: TGTGCCAGCAGCTTTGGGTCCAGGGGACCCCTCCATGAGACCCAGTACTTC
V gene: TRBV7-2
D gene: NA
J gene: TRBJ2-5

CDR3 protein: CASSLGAAYGYTF
CDR3 DNA: TGTGCCAGCAGCTTAGGAGCTGCTTATGGCTACACCTTC
V gene: TRBV5-4
D gene: NA
J gene: TRBJ1-2

CDR3 protein: CASRGDVTYGYTF
CDR3 DNA: TGTGCCAGCCGGGGAGACGTCACCTATGGCTACACCTTC
V gene: TRBV7-9
D gene: NA
J gene: TRBJ1-2

CDR3 protein: CASSQDRGDLGTSTQYF
CDR3 DNA: TGTGCCAGCAGCCAAGATCGGGGGGACCTGGGAACTAGTACGCAGTATTTT
V gene: TRBV4-2
D gene: TRBD2
J gene: TRBJ2-3

CDR3 protein: CASSPPTGERAEAFF
CDR3 DNA: TGTGCCAGCAGCCCGCCGACAGGGGAGAGGGCTGAAGCTTTCTTT
V gene: TRBV11-3
D gene: TRBD1
J gene: TRBJ1-1

CDR3 protein: CASSLAGRGFYEQYF
CDR3 DNA: TGTGCCAGCAGCTTAGCCGGCAGGGGATTCTACGAGCAGTACTTC
V gene: TRBV7-2
D gene: NA
J gene: TRBJ2-7

CDR3 protein: CASSPLGRFQETQYF
CDR3 DNA: TGTGCCAGTAGCCCCCTCGGGAGGTTCCAAGAGACCCAGTACTTC
V gene: TRBV19
D gene: TRBD2
J gene: TRBJ2-5

CDR3 protein: CASSIGWGGLVYGYTF
CDR3 DNA: TGTGCCAGTAGTATTGGTTGGGGGGGACTAGTCTATGGCTACACCTTC
V gene: TRBV19
D gene: NA
J gene: TRBJ1-2

CDR3 protein: CASSGRTGYTGELFF
CDR3 DNA: TGTGCCAGCAGCGGACGGACAGGGTACACCGGGGAGCTGTTTTTT
V gene: TRBV13
D gene: TRBD1
J gene: TRBJ2-2

CDR3 protein: CASSQEARAGGDEKLFF
CDR3 DNA: TGCGCCAGCAGCCAAGAGGCTCGGGCAGGAGGGGATGAAAAACTGTTTTTT
V gene: TRBV4-3
D gene: NA
J gene: TRBJ1-4

CDR3 protein: CASSELGGSYNEQFF
CDR3 DNA: TGTGCCAGCAGTGAACTGGGGGGCTCCTACAATGAGCAGTTCTTC
V gene: TRBV6-1
D gene: NA
J gene: TRBJ2-1

CDR3 protein: CASNRRNTGELFF
CDR3 DNA: TGTGCCAGCAACCGGAGAAACACCGGGGAGCTGTTTTTT
V gene: TRBV21-1
D gene: NA
J gene: TRBJ2-2

CDR3 protein: CASSLNRRGFF
CDR3 DNA: TGTGCCAGCAGTTTAAACAGAAGGGGGTTCTTC
V gene: TRBV12-3/TRBV12-4
D gene: NA
J gene: TRBJ2-1

CDR3 protein: CASSPQGSYGYTF
CDR3 DNA: TGTGCCAGCAGCCCACAGGGCAGCTATGGCTACACCTTC
V gene: TRBV6-4
D gene: NA
J gene: TRBJ1-2

CDR3 protein: CASSRDSASNQPQHF
CDR3 DNA: TGTGCCAGCAGTAGGGACAGCGCGAGCAATCAGCCCCAGCATTTT
V gene: TRBV2
D gene: TRBD1
J gene: TRBJ1-5

CDR3 protein: CASSMSRDRGGNQPQHF
CDR3 DNA: TGTGCCAGTAGTATGTCCCGGGACAGGGGCGGCAATCAGCCCCAGCATTTT
V gene: TRBV19
D gene: TRBD1
J gene: TRBJ1-5

CDR3 protein: CASRSRIRGYGYTF
CDR3 DNA: TGTGCCTCCCGGAGCAGGATAAGGGGGTATGGCTACACCTTC
V gene: TRBV6-6
D gene: NA
J gene: TRBJ1-2

CDR3 protein: CASSSDGLPDNEQFF
CDR3 DNA: TGTGCCAGCAGCTCCGACGGACTACCGGACAATGAGCAGTTCTTC
V gene: TRBV7-8
D gene: NA
J gene: TRBJ2-1

CDR3 protein: CASSGLGRTGELFF
CDR3 DNA: TGTGCCAGCAGTGGATTAGGGAGAACCGGGGAGCTGTTTTTT
V gene: TRBV25-1
D gene: NA
J gene: TRBJ2-2

CDR3 protein: CASSPLTGGLGHTF
CDR3 DNA: TGTGCCAGCAGCCCTTTGACAGGGGGTCTTGGCCACACCTTC
V gene: TRBV14
D gene: TRBD1
J gene: TRBJ1-2

CDR3 protein: CASRTATDGRTEAFF
CDR3 DNA: TGTGCCAGCAGGACCGCGACAGATGGGCGCACTGAAGCTTTCTTT
V gene: TRBV27
D gene: NA
J gene: TRBJ1-1

CDR3 protein: CASSRSGLYNEQFF
CDR3 DNA: TGTGCCAGCAGTCGTAGCGGCCTTTACAATGAGCAGTTCTTC
V gene: TRBV27
D gene: NA
J gene: TRBJ2-1

CDR3 protein: CASSFPGNYEQYF
CDR3 DNA: TGTGCCAGCAGTTTCCCAGGGAACTACGAGCAGTACTTC
V gene: TRBV12-3/TRBV12-4
D gene: NA
J gene: TRBJ2-7

CDR3 protein: CASSPRGGGTNTEAFF
CDR3 DNA: TGTGCCAGCTCACCCCGGGGAGGGGGGACCAACACTGAAGCTTTCTTT
V gene: TRBV18
D gene: NA
J gene: TRBJ1-1

CDR3 protein: CASSPSPGSSYEQYF
CDR3 DNA: TGTGCCAGCTCACCGAGCCCTGGGAGCTCCTACGAGCAGTACTTC
V gene: TRBV18
D gene: NA
J gene: TRBJ2-7